These 15 T cell receptor beta chains came from one sample sequenced in a study of T cell responses to AZD1222 COVID-19 vaccine. Here immunoSEQ multiplex PCR was the method, and the copy in TCRdb shows in-frame clones only, minus some. Of about 120,000 clones in the sample, over 75% were seen once. Sequencing was performed on peripheral blood, taken on day 0 of MenACWY control vaccination. The receptors were gathered from an adult in good health.

This clone has only a few counts. The V and J genes are TRBV18 and TRBJ1-2; 7 nucleotides match TRBD1. The CDR3 runs to 14 residues. Germline V gene sequence: CDR1 KGHSH, CDR2 LQKENI. V was pared by 0 bases and J by 3 bases, with 1 base of the junction left unmatched. The CDR3 nucleotides read TGTGCCAGCTCACCACCCGGGACAGACTATGGCTACACCTTC. Its protein product is CASSPPGTDYGYTF.

V gene TRBV7-3 combines with J gene TRBJ2-2, with 10 bases aligning to TRBD1. The CDR3 runs 17 residues. The V gene end was trimmed by 5 bases and the J gene end by 4 bases; junction bases not matched to a gene: 10. CDR1 is SGHTA and CDR2 is FQGTGA in the germline V gene. The CDR3 sequence: CASSNARWTGGTGELFF. The CDR3 bases are TGTGCCAGCAGCAACGCACGATGGACAGGGGGCACCGGGGAGCTGTTTTTT. Using reference TRBV7-3 and TRBJ2-2 for the parts outside the CDR3, the full variable domain is GAGVSQTPSNKVTEKGKYVELRCDPISGHTALYWYRQSLGQGPEFLIYFQGTGAADDSGLPNDRFFAVRPEGSVSTLKIQRTERGDSAVYLCASSNARWTGGTGELFFGEGSRLTVL.

This clone has only one observation. The rearrangement joins TRBV7-2 to TRBJ1-5; TRBD1 matches 7 bases. The J segment lost 1 base and the V segment lost 5 bases, leaving 5 bases of the junction unmatched. CDR1 and CDR2 from the germline V gene are SGHTA and FQGNSA. This CDR3 is 15 amino acids long. CDR3 DNA sequence: TGTGCCAGCAGCCCCGGGACAGTCAGCAATCAGCCCCAGCATTTT. Amino acids: CASSPGTVSNQPQHF.

The chain is built from TRBV5-1 and TRBJ2-5; D might be TRBD1 (5 bases). Trimming left V 0 bases short and J 0 bases short, with 6 bases between. Germline CDR1 is SGHRS and CDR2 is YFSETQ. CDR3 size: 14 residues. The CDR3 DNA reads as TGCGCCAGCAGCTTGGAAGGGGACCAAGAGACCCAGTACTTC. Residues: CASSLEGDQETQYF.

The chain carries TRBV6-5 and TRBJ1-5; TRBD1 matches at 7 bases. Germline V lookup: CDR1 MNHEY, CDR2 SVGAGI. This CDR3 is built from 14 residues. The V segment lost 6 bases and the J segment 4 bases; nucleotides outside the gene matches: 6. The CDR3 DNA follows: TGTGCCAGCAGAGGGACAGCCTCTAATCAGCCCCAGCATTTT. Protein sequence: CASRGTASNQPQHF.

This clone is a singleton in its sample. This chain connects TRBV10-3 to TRBJ1-2; the D is unclear. Trimming removed 0 bases from V and 4 bases from J, with 9 bases in between. Germline loops: CDR1 ENHRY, CDR2 SYGVKD. The CDR3 has 14 residues. The CDR3 DNA reads TGTGCCATCAGTGAGTCAGGAGCAGGCTATGGCTACACCTTC. This encodes CAISESGAGYGYTF.

The CDR3 nucleotides read TGTGCCAGCAGCCGAGGACAGGGGGCGAACTCTGGAAACACCATATATTTT. Amino acids: CASSRGQGANSGNTIYF. The chain couples TRBV5-5 to TRBJ1-3, with 11 bases aligning to TRBD1. CDR3 length: 17 amino acids. The V segment lost 4 bases and the J segment 0 bases; nucleotides outside the gene matches: 6. CDR1 and CDR2 from the germline V gene are SGHKS and YYEKEE (reference sequence).

The J gene is TRBJ2-2, the V gene TRBV13; D gene ambiguous. Per the germline V gene, CDR1 is PRHDT and CDR2 is FYEKMQ (reference sequence). CDR3 size: 12 residues. The V end lost 5 bases, the J end lost 3 bases, and 4 bases lay between the germline ends. The CDR3 protein is CASSIDTGELFF. The CDR3 DNA reads as TGTGCCAGCAGCATTGACACCGGGGAGCTGTTTTTT.

This chain uses TRBV7-3 with TRBJ2-1, with D possibly matching TRBD1 (6 bases). The V end lost 8 bases, the J end lost 6 bases, and 14 bases lay between the germline ends. The germline V gene has CDR1 SGHTA and CDR2 FQGTGA. The CDR3 runs 13 residues. The CDR3 nucleotides are TGTGCCAGCGGGGGCTCCCCCCCCAATGAGCAGTTCTTC. Its translation: CASGGSPPNEQFF.

J is TRBJ2-7 and V is TRBV7-2, with D perhaps matching TRBD2 (6 bases). Germline V gives CDR1 SGHTA, CDR2 FQGNSA. This CDR3 is built from 13 residues. V shed 3 bases and J shed 7 bases, with 13 bases lying between them. The CDR3 DNA is TGTGCCAGCAGCTTCTCGGCGGGGAGGGAGCAGTACTTC. It encodes CASSFSAGREQYF.

In its sample, this clone was seen a few times. The CDR3 sequence: CASSQACTGELFF. CDR3 coding DNA: TGTGCCAGCAGCCAAGCATGCACCGGGGAGCTGTTTTTT. The rearrangement joins TRBV3-1 (or the pseudogene TRBV3-2) to TRBJ2-2; D remains unclear. The germline V and J ends were trimmed by 1 base and 4 bases, with 4 bases remaining between them. The germline V gene encodes CDR1 LGHDT and CDR2 YNNKEL (reference sequence). The CDR3 is 13 residues long.

The chain couples TRBV6-2 or TRBV6-3 to TRBJ2-7; a possible D gene is TRBD1 (8 bases). The CDR3 totals 19 residues. Germline CDR1 MNHEY, CDR2 SVGEGT. Trimming removed 0 bases at V and 0 bases at J, with 21 bases between. CDR3 DNA: TGTGCCAGCAGTTACTCGAGGGAAGGAGCGGGGACAGGCTCCTACGAGCAGTACTTC. This encodes CASSYSREGAGTGSYEQYF.

This clone showed up just once. The CDR3 bases are TGTGCCAGCAGCTTAGGTTCGGCAGCGTTGAACACTGAAGCTTTCTTT. Protein sequence: CASSLGSAALNTEAFF. V gene TRBV13 combines with J gene TRBJ1-1, with no clear D. The CDR3 spans 16 residues. V gave up 0 bases and J gave up 0 bases, with 11 bases separating them. Germline CDR1 reads PRHDT; CDR2 reads FYEKMQ (reference sequence).

The rearrangement links TRBV30 to TRBJ1-2; a possible D gene is TRBD1 (5 bases). Per germline, CDR1 GTSNPN and CDR2 SVGIG (reference sequence). This CDR3 comprises 11 residues. The V and J ends lost 3 bases and 4 bases respectively, with 6 bases between them. This CDR3 is CAWRQGYGYTF. CDR3 DNA sequence: TGTGCCTGGAGGCAGGGCTATGGCTACACCTTC. The complete variable domain, with remaining parts taken from reference TRBV30 and TRBJ1-2, reads SQTIHQWPATLVQPVGSPLSLECTVEGTSNPNLYWYRQAAGRGLQLLFYSVGIGQISSEVPQNLSASRPQDRQFILSSKKLLLSDSGFYLCAWRQGYGYTFGSGTRLTVV.

This sequence joins TRBV5-1 and TRBJ2-7; 16 nucleotides agree with TRBD2. Germline trimming cut 9 bases from V and 2 bases from J; bases unmatched to any gene: 8. Germline values: CDR1 SGHRS, CDR2 YFSETQ. This CDR3 has 16 residues. The CDR3 loop is CATSPGLAGGAYEQYF. For the CDR3, the DNA is TGCGCCACGTCCCCGGGACTAGCGGGGGGGGCCTACGAGCAGTACTTC. Using reference TRBV5-1 and TRBJ2-7 for the parts outside the CDR3, the full variable domain is KAGVTQTPRYLIKTRGQQVTLSCSPISGHRSVSWYQQTPGQGLQFLFEYFSETQRNKGNFPGRFSGRQFSNSRSEMNVSTLELGDSALYLCATSPGLAGGAYEQYFGPGTRLTVT.